This passage covers 3 T cell receptor beta chains from one sample sequenced in a study of T cell repertoires in cytomegalovirus infection. TCRdb itself ran the reads through MiXCR, one entry per CDR3 protein. The table lists some 130,000 distinct CDR3 sequences, roughly 8.2% of them singletons. The specimen sequenced was PBMCs. These receptors were taken from a human donor in good health (CMV status not recorded). Some clones in this sample may be carry-over from other donors' samples.

This clonotype was detected ten times or more. The gene calls are TRBV18 and TRBJ2-7; D is uncertain. Germline lookup yields CDR1 KGHSH and CDR2 LQKENI. This CDR3 has 15 amino acids. The ends were cut back, 0 bases at V and 2 bases at J, with 11 bases in the middle. CDR3 residues: CASSPPEGIAYEQYF. The DNA for the CDR3 is TGTGCCAGCTCACCACCGGAAGGGATCGCCTACGAGCAGTACTTC.

This clonotype has ten or more counts. Given a much more abundant clone one base away, this may be a read error. The chain has TRBV11-2 and TRBJ1-5; no clear D gene. Germline CDR1 reads SGHAT; CDR2 reads FQNNGV. The CDR3 extends over 13 amino acids. V dropped 2 bases and J dropped 0 bases, with 2 bases sitting between them. Here the CDR3 DNA reads TGTGCCAGCAGCTTATATAGCAATCAGCCCCAGCATTTT. It yields the protein CASSLYSNQPQHF.

The chain's CDR3 is CSALAASYNEQFF. DNA of the CDR3: TGCAGTGCGCTAGCGGCGTCCTACAATGAGCAGTTCTTC. The chain employs TRBV20-1 and TRBJ2-1; 7 bases agree with TRBD2. Germline V CDR1 and CDR2: DFQATT, SNEGSKA (reference sequence). The CDR3 has 13 residues. Trimming cost V 6 bases and J 1 base; bases outside gene matches: 3.